This T cell receptor (beta chain) emerged from a study of metastatic and nonmetastatic thyroid tumors. Study in general: Malignant thyroid and benign thyroid patients provided blood and tumor or nodule tissue whose repertoires were compared.

Study processing details: Researchers built a distant-metastasis classifier for papillary thyroid cancer that drew on CDR3 differences across clinicopathological groups. With MiXCR, TCRdb reprocessed the PCR reads. In this record, the V and J calls reflect TCRdb's handling and not the investigators' own analysis. The sample carries 30,000 to 35,000 clones, 25% to 35% recorded once. Study-level findings and limits: Malignant thyroid tumors reportedly exceeded benign nodules significantly in TCR beta diversity, with the difference appearing in blood and tumor.

Germline CDR1 and CDR2: GTSNPN and SVGIG (reference sequence). The V gene end was trimmed by 5 bases and the J gene end by 14 bases; junction bases not matched to a gene: 8. The CDR3 has 11 amino acids. Patients were all untreated before their thyroid surgery. This clone appeared many times. Antigen unknown. The source is a female donor with papillary thyroid cancer or a benign thyroid nodule (not recorded which). Some clones in this sample may be carry-over from other donors' samples. Sequenced: blood. V and J are TRBV30 and TRBJ2-3; TRBD2 matches at 9 bases. The CDR3 sequence is CAWGTSTFRYF. The DNA for the CDR3 is TGTGCCTGGGGGACTAGCACCTTTAGGTATTTT.